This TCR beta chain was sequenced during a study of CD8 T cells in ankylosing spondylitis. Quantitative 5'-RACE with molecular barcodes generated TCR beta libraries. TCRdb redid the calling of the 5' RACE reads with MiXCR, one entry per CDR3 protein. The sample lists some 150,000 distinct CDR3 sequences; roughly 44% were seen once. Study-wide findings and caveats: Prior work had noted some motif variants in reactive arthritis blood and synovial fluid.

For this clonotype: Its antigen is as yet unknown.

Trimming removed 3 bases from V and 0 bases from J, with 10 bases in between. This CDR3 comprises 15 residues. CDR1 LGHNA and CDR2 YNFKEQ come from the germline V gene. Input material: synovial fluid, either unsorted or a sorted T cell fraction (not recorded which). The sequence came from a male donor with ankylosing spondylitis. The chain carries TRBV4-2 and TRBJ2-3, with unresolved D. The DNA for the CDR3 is TGTGCCAGCAGCCAGTTGCTGGGGAGCACAGATACGCAGTATTTT. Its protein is CASSQLLGSTDTQYF.